The rows below give T cell receptor beta chains drawn from one sample of a study of shared clonotypes between healthy human individuals. Some clones are missing from TCRdb's copy, which holds only in-frame ones; the method was immunoSEQ multiplex PCR. The repertoire includes over a million clones, 75% to 85% of them detected once, and roughly 0.56% sits in the top ten. Material: memory CD4+ T cells from PBMCs. The source of these receptors is a man aged 18-30 years in good health. Some clones in this sample may be carry-over from other donors' samples. The CDR3 runs from the conserved cysteine through the conserved F or W. A D gene is named only where the DNA matches it firmly. Some rows mark clone size as missing; the rest say once, few, many or name a class of expanded clone.

cdr3_length clone_size d_call j_call v_call cdr3_nt cdr3_aa
13 NA NA TRBJ1-5 TRBV28 TGTGCCAGCAGCCTAAACCCTTATCAGCCCCAGCATTTT CASSLNPYQPQHF
15 NA NA TRBJ1-3 TRBV7-2 TGTGCCAGCAGCTTTTCCGGGCAGCCGCCAAACACCATATATTTT CASSFSGQPPNTIYF
16 NA NA TRBJ2-6 TRBV30 TGTGCCTGGAGTTCTCCACTACACGGGATCACCAACGTCCTGACTTTC CAWSSPLHGITNVLTF
17 NA TRBD1 TRBJ1-2 TRBV5-1 TGCGCCAGCAGCTTATTACAGGGGGCGACGACTAACTATGGCTACACCTTC CASSLLQGATTNYGYTF
15 NA TRBD2 TRBJ2-5 TRBV2 TGTGCCAGCAACCTAGCGGGAGGCCCCGGGGAGACCCAGTACTTC CASNLAGGPGETQYF
16 NA TRBD2 TRBJ2-1 TRBV27 TGTGCCAGCAGTTTTAAACTAGCGGGAGTTGGATATGAGCAGTTCTTC CASSFKLAGVGYEQFF
15 few TRBD1 TRBJ1-2 TRBV28 TGTGCCAGCAGTTTAATAGGACAGGGGGCCCATGGCTACACCTTC CASSLIGQGAHGYTF
14 NA NA TRBJ2-7 TRBV5-1 TGCGCCAGCAGCTTGGACAGGAGATTATACGAGCAGTACTTC CASSLDRRLYEQYF
14 once TRBD2 TRBJ2-5 TRBV7-3 TGTGCCAGCAGCTCCGGCGGGAGCGGCAAGACCCAGTACTTC CASSSGGSGKTQYF
14 few TRBD1 TRBJ1-1 TRBV30 TGTGCCTGGAACAGACAGGGGGTAAAGACTGAAGCTTTCTTT CAWNRQGVKTEAFF
15 NA NA TRBJ2-5 TRBV7-9 TGTGCCAGCAGCCGCCGGGACCCCTCCGGGGAGACCCAGTACTTC CASSRRDPSGETQYF
15 once NA TRBJ1-1 TRBV28 TGTGCCAGCAGGTCAGCAGGGCTCTTGAACACTGAAGCTTTCTTT CASRSAGLLNTEAFF
12 NA TRBD1 TRBJ2-7 TRBV28 TGTGCCAGCCTGGGACAGAACTACGAGCAGTACTTC CASLGQNYEQYF
15 NA TRBD2 TRBJ2-3 TRBV5-1 TGCGCCAGCAGGGCCGGGACTAGCGGGACAGATACGCAGTATTTT CASRAGTSGTDTQYF
15 NA NA TRBJ1-1 TRBV6-1 TGTGCCAGCAGTGAAGAGGAGCGGGGGCGTGTGGGAGCTTTCTTT CASSEEERGRVGAFF
14 NA NA TRBJ2-7 TRBV5-1 TGCGCCAGCGGCTCGGGCAGCCAGACCTACGAGCAGTACTTC CASGSGSQTYEQYF
19 once NA TRBJ1-1 TRBV7-8 TGTGCCAGCAGCCTGTTCTTGGGAGAAGGGAATCCCGCGAACACTGAAGCTTTCTTT CASSLFLGEGNPANTEAFF
17 NA NA TRBJ1-5 TRBV21-1 TGTGCCAGCAGCAAAGGCCGACTGACTCGATGCAATCAGCCCCAGCATTTT CASSKGRLTRCNQPQHF
15 NA TRBD1 TRBJ1-1 TRBV6-1 TGTGCCAGCAGTGGACAGGGCCAAGGAGAAGCTGAAGCTTTCTTT CASSGQGQGEAEAFF
12 NA NA TRBJ1-2 TRBV12-5 TGTGCTAGTGGTTTGGTACCGGGACCGTTGACCTTC CASGLVPGPLTF
13 NA NA TRBJ2-3 TRBV18 TGTGCCAGCTCATTGGGGAGTTCAGATACGCAGTATTTT CASSLGSSDTQYF
14 NA NA TRBJ1-2 TRBV28 TGTGCCAGCAGGGATCCCGGGGTTGCCTATGGCTACACCTTC CASRDPGVAYGYTF
15 many NA TRBJ2-7 TRBV6-4 TGTGCCAGCATCTCCTATTTCGACAGCCCCTACGAGCAGTACTTC CASISYFDSPYEQYF
14 NA TRBD1 TRBJ2-7 TRBV10-3 TGTGCCATCAGCAGGGACAGGGGGTCCTACGAGCAGTACTTC CAISRDRGSYEQYF
15 NA TRBD2 TRBJ2-7 TRBV7-9 TGTGCCAGCAGCTTATCTAGCGGGAGGGTCGACGAGCAGTACTTC CASSLSSGRVDEQYF
14 NA TRBD1 TRBJ2-7 TRBV18 TGTGCCAGCTCAACTTGGACAGGGGGCGACGAGCAGTACTTC CASSTWTGGDEQYF
14 NA NA TRBJ2-3 TRBV27 TGTGCCAGCAGTTTTCAAAGGCCCACAGATACGCAGTATTTT CASSFQRPTDTQYF
12 once NA TRBJ2-7 TRBV5-1 TGCGCCAGCAGCTCGGACTTTTACGAGCAGTACTTC CASSSDFYEQYF
14 NA TRBD1 TRBJ1-1 TRBV28 TGTGCCAGCAGTTTACCTCGGGACAGCCCCAAAGCTTTCTTT CASSLPRDSPKAFF
14 NA TRBD1 TRBJ1-5 TRBV19 TGTGCCAGTAGTCTACAGGGGCCCGTAGGGCCCCAGCATTTT CASSLQGPVGPQHF
16 few TRBD2 TRBJ2-3 TRBV10-3 TGTGCCTCCAATGGCCTAGCGGGAATATCGGGAGATACGCAGTATTTT CASNGLAGISGDTQYF
15 NA NA TRBJ2-1 TRBV28 TGTGCCAGCAGTTTTCGGGGGGCGCTTAGGGATGAGCAGTTCTTC CASSFRGALRDEQFF
13 many NA TRBJ2-7 TRBV5-1 TGCGCCAGCAGCTTGGGACCAGCCTACGAGCAGTACTTC CASSLGPAYEQYF
15 NA NA TRBJ1-2 TRBV19 TGTGCCAGTAGTACCATCGGACAAACTAACTATGGCTACACCTTC CASSTIGQTNYGYTF
13 NA TRBD1 TRBJ2-7 TRBV2 TGTGCCAGCAGAGCAACAGGGGGGCGCGAGCAGTACTTC CASRATGGREQYF
19 NA TRBD1 TRBJ1-5 TRBV5-8 TGTGCCAGCAGCTTACGCCGGGACAGGGAAATCTGGTGGGGTCAGCCCCAGCATTTT CASSLRRDREIWWGQPQHF
13 NA TRBD1 TRBJ2-5 TRBV7-9 TGTGCCAGCTTAATGACAGGGGGAGAGACCCAGTACTTC CASLMTGGETQYF
13 NA NA TRBJ1-5 TRBV6-5 TGTGCCAGCAGTAGATCAGGGAATCAGCCCCAGCATTTT CASSRSGNQPQHF
14 NA NA TRBJ1-1 TRBV19 TGTGCCAGTAGTATAGAATTTCGGACAGCTGAAGCTTTCTTT CASSIEFRTAEAFF
18 NA NA TRBJ1-4 TRBV13 TGTGCCAGCAGCTTAGCGGGATTCGGCGGCTCAACTAATGAAAAACTGTTTTTT CASSLAGFGGSTNEKLFF